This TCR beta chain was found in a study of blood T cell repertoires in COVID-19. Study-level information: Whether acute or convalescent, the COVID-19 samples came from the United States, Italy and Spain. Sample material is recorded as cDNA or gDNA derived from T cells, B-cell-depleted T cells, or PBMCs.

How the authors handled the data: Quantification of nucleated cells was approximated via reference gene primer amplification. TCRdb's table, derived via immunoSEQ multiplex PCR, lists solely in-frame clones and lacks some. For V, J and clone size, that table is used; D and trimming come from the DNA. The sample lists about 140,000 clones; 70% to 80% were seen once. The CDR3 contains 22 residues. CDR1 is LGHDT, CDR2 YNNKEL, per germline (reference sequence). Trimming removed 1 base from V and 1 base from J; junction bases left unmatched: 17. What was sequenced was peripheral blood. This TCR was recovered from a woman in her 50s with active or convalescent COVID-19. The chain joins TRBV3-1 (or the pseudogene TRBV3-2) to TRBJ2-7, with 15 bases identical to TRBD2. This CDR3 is CASSQVFPWTSGGGAPSYEQYF. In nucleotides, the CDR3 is TGTGCCAGCAGCCAAGTTTTTCCCTGGACTAGCGGGGGGGGTGCCCCGTCCTACGAGCAGTACTTC.